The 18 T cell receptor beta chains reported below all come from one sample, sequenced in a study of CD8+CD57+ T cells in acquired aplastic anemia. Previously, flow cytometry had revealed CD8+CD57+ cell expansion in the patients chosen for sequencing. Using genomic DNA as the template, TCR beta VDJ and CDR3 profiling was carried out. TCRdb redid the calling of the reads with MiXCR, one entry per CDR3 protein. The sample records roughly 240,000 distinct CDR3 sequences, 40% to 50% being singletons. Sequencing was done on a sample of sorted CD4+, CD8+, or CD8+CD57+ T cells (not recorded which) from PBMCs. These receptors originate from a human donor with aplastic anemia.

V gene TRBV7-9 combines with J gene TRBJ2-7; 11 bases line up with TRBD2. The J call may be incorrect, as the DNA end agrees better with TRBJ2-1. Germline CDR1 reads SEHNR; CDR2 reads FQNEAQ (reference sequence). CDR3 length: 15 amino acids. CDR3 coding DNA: TGTGCCAGCAGCCAACTAGCGGGAGTGGCCTACGAGCAGTTCTTC. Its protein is CASSQLAGVAYEQFF.

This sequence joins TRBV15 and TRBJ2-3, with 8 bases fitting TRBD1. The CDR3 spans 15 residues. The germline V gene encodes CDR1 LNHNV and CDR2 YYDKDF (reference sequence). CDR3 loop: CVASRGQEGADTQYF. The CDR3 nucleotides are TGTGTCGCCAGCAGGGGACAGGAAGGTGCAGATACGCAGTATTTT.

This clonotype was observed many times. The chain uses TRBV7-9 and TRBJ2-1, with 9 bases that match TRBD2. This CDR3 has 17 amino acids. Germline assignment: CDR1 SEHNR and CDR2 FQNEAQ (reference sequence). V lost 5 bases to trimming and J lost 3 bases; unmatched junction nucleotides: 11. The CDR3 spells CASSDSFPAGGYNEQFF. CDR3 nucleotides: TGTGCCAGCAGCGATAGCTTTCCAGCGGGAGGCTACAATGAGCAGTTCTTC. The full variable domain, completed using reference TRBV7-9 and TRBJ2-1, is DTGVSQNPRHKITKRGQNVTFRCDPISEHNRLYWYRQTLGQGPEFLTYFQNEAQLEKSRLLSDRFSAERPKGSFSTLEIQRTEQGDSAMYLCASSDSFPAGGYNEQFFGPGTRLTVL.

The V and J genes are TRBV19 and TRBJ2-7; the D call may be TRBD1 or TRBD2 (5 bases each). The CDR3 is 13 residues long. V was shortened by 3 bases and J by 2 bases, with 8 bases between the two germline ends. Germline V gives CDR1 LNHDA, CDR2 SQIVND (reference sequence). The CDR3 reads CASSMGVAYEQYF. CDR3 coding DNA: TGTGCCAGTAGTATGGGGGTAGCCTACGAGCAGTACTTC.

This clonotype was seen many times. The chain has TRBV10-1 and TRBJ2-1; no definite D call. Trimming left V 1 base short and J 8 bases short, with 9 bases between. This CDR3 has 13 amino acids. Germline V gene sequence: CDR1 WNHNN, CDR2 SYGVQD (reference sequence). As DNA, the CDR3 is TGCGCCAGCAGTGAGTTTCTAAAGGATGAGCAGTTCTTC. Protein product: CASSEFLKDEQFF.

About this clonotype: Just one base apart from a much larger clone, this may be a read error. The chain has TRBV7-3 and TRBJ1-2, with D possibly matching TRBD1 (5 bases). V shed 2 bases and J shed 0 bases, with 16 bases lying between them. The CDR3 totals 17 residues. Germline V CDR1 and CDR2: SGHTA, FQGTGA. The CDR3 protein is CASSLGTGSAANYGYTF. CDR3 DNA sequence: TGTGCCAGCAGCTTAGGAACAGGTTCGGCGGCTAACTATGGCTACACCTTC.

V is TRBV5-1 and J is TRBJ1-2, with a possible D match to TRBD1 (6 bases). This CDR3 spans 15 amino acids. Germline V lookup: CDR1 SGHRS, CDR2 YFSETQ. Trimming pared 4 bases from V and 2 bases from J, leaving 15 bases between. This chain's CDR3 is CASSPEGGANYGYTF. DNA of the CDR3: TGCGCCAGCAGCCCCGAGGGGGGGGCAAACTATGGCTACACCTTC.

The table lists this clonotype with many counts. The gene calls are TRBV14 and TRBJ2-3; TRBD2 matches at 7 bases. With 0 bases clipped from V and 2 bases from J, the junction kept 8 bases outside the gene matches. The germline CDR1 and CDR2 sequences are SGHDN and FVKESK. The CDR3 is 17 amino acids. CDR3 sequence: CASSQDGSGSITDTQYF. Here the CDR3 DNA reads TGTGCCAGCAGCCAAGATGGTAGCGGGTCTATCACAGATACGCAGTATTTT.

Written as DNA, the CDR3 is TGCAGTGCTAGAGATGGGACTAGCGACACCGGGGAGCAGTACTTC. Its translation: CSARDGTSDTGEQYF. The chain links TRBV20-1 to TRBJ2-7, with 10 bases fitting TRBD2. Germline CDR1 reads DFQATT; CDR2 reads SNEGSKA (reference sequence). The CDR3 is 15 amino acids. V shed 0 bases, J shed 7 bases, and the junction held 9 bases outside the gene matches.

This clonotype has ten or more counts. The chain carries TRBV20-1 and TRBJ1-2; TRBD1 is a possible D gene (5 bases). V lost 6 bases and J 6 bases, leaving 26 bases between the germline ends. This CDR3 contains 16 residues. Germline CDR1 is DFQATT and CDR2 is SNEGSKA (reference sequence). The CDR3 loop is CSAKPTGTPGGDGYTF. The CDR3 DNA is TGCAGTGCCAAACCAACCGGGACCCCCGGAGGTGATGGCTACACCTTC.

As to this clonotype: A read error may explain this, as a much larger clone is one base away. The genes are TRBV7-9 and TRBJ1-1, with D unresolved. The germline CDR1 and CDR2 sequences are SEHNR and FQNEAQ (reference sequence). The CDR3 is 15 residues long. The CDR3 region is CVSSPTGGGRTEAFF. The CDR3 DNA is TGTGTCAGCAGTCCGACGGGAGGAGGGAGGACTGAAGCTTTCTTT.

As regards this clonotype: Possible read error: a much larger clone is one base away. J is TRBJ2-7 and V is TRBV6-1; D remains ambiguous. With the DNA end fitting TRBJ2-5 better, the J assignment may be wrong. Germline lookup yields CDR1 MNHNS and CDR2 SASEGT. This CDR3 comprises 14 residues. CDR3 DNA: TGTGCCAGCCCACCCTCGGAGTTCCAAGAGACCCAGTACTTC. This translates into CASPPSEFQETQYF.

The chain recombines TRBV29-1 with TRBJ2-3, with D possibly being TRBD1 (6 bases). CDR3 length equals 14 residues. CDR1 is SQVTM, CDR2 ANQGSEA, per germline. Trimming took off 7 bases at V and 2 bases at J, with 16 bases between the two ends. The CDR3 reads CSAAPTGHTDTQYF. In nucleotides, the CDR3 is TGCAGCGCCGCACCGACAGGACACACAGATACGCAGTATTTT.

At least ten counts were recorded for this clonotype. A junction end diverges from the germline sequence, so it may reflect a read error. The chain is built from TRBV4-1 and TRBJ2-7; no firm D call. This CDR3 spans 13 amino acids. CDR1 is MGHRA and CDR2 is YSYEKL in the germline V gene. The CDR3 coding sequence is TGCGCCAGCAGCGAAGACATACTCTACGAGCAGTACTTC. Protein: CASSEDILYEQYF.

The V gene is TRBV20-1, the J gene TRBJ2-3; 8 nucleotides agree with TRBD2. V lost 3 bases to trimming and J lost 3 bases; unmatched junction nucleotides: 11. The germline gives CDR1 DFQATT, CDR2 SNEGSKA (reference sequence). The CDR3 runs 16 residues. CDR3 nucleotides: TGCAGTGCTAGGTCCCCAGCGGGAGAAAGAACAGATACGCAGTATTTT. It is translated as CSARSPAGERTDTQYF.

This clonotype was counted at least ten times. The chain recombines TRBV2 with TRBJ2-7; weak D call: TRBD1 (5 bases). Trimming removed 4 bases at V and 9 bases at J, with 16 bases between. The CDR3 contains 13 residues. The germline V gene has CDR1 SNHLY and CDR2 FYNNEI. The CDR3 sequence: CASSVGHPRGQYF. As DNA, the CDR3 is TGTGCCAGCAGTGTTGGACACCCAAGGGGGCAGTACTTC.

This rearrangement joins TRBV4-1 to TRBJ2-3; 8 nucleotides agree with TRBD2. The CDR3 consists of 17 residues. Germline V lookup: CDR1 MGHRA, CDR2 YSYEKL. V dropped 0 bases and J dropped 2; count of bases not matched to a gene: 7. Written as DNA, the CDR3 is TGCGCCAGCAGCCAAGATACGGCGGGGGGAAACACAGATACGCAGTATTTT. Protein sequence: CASSQDTAGGNTDTQYF.

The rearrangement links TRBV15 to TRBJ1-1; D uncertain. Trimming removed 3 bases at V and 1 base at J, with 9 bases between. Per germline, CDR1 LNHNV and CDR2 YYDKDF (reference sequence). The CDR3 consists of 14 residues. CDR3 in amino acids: CATSREGRNTEAFF. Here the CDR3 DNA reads TGTGCCACCAGCAGGGAGGGTCGGAACACTGAAGCTTTCTTT. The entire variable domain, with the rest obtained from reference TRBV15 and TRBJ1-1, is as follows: DAMVIQNPRYQVTQFGKPVTLSCSQTLNHNVMYWYQQKSSQAPKLLFHYYDKDFNNEADTPDNFQSRRPNTSFCFLDIRSPGLGDTAMYLCATSREGRNTEAFFGQGTRLTVV.